These 24 T cell receptor beta chains came from one sample sequenced in a study of yellow fever vaccine responses in identical twins. One entry per CDR3 protein, called by TCRdb with MiXCR from the RT-PCR reads. The sample has around 7,200 distinct CDR3 sequences; around 84% are singletons. This sample comprised T cells from blood (PBMCs), unsorted or a sorted subset (not recorded which), obtained before or after yellow fever vaccination (not recorded which). Receptors originate from a young woman who received the yellow fever vaccine.

The chain combines TRBV28 with TRBJ2-7; D remains unclear. The CDR3 is made up of 11 amino acids. The V gene's germline CDR1 is MDHEN and CDR2 SYDVKM. V was trimmed by 6 bases and J by 2 bases, leaving 5 bases between them. CDR3 protein: CASRRTYEQYF. CDR3 DNA sequence: TGTGCCAGCAGAAGGACCTACGAGCAGTACTTC.

The V call is TRBV29-1, the J call TRBJ2-7; 7 positions agree with TRBD2. In germline, CDR1 is SQVTM, CDR2 ANQGSEA. CDR3 length equals 13 residues. J lost 0 bases, V lost 4 bases, and 3 bases had no gene match. Here the CDR3 DNA reads TGCAGCGTTGTGCGGGGGACCTCCTACGAGCAGTACTTC. Residues: CSVVRGTSYEQYF.

This chain links TRBV11-2 with TRBJ2-1, with 7 bases matching TRBD1. From germline, CDR1 is SGHAT and CDR2 FQNNGV. This CDR3 has 15 amino acids. V shed 1 base, J shed 6 bases, and the junction held 6 bases outside the gene matches. The CDR3 bases are TGTGCCAGCAGCTTAGTGGCAGGGGGAAGCAATGAGCAGTTCTTC. The encoded protein is CASSLVAGGSNEQFF.

The chain uses TRBV18 and TRBJ1-2; D is unresolved. The CDR3 has 15 residues. Trimming cost V 1 base and J 4 bases, with 13 bases left between them. The germline gives CDR1 KGHSH, CDR2 LQKENI. For the CDR3, the DNA is TGTGCCAGCTCACCACTTCCCGGGGTTGGCTATGGCTACACCTTC. Amino acids: CASSPLPGVGYGYTF.

The rearrangement uses TRBV5-1 and TRBJ2-5, with TRBD2 matching 10 bases. Germline V lookup: CDR1 SGHRS, CDR2 YFSETQ. The CDR3 runs 16 residues. The V and J ends lost 4 bases and 5 bases, in that order; junction bases with no gene match: 11. The chain's CDR3 is CASSNTPSGGMETQYF. For the CDR3, the DNA is TGCGCCAGCAGCAACACCCCTAGCGGGGGAATGGAGACCCAGTACTTC.

V and J are TRBV6-5 and TRBJ2-7; no firm D call. This CDR3 region has 13 residues. Germline CDR1 reads MNHEY; CDR2 reads SVGAGI. The V and J ends lost 0 bases and 4 bases respectively, with 7 bases between them. The CDR3 nucleotides are TGTGCCAGCAGTTACTCGACCGGGTACGAGCAGTACTTC. It codes for CASSYSTGYEQYF.

J is TRBJ1-5 and V is TRBV12-3 or TRBV12-4, with 7 nucleotides matching TRBD1. The CDR3 contains 16 residues. The ends lost 8 bases at V and 6 bases at J; junction bases unmatched: 16. CDR3 sequence reads: CASASLGTAGGQPQHF. The CDR3 DNA sequence: TGTGCCAGCGCCTCCCTAGGGACAGCGGGAGGTCAGCCCCAGCATTTT.

The CDR3 DNA sequence: TGTGCCAGCTCACCCATCGACAGTCGGGACACCATATATTTT. This gives the protein CASSPIDSRDTIYF. The rearrangement uses TRBV18 and TRBJ1-3; D may be TRBD1 (5 bases). The CDR3 has 14 residues. V lost 3 bases and J 8 bases, leaving 14 bases between the germline ends. CDR1 is KGHSH and CDR2 is LQKENI in the germline V gene.

The chain has TRBV11-1 and TRBJ1-3; D may be TRBD1 (5 bases). The CDR3 consists of 14 residues. Germline values: CDR1 SGHAT, CDR2 FQDESV (reference sequence). V shed 4 bases and J shed 2 bases, with 9 bases lying between them. The CDR3 here is CASSSTDPGNTIYF. CDR3 DNA sequence: TGTGCCAGCAGCTCGACAGATCCTGGAAACACCATATATTTT.

The genes are TRBV29-1 and TRBJ1-1; D perhaps matches TRBD1 (5 bases). The CDR3 is made up of 12 amino acids. Trimming left V 4 bases short and J 11 bases short, with 17 bases between. From germline, CDR1 is SQVTM and CDR2 ANQGSEA. CDR3 in amino acids: CSVVEGRGEAFF. As DNA, the CDR3 is TGCAGCGTTGTGGAGGGGCGGGGGGAGGCTTTCTTT.

Only one count was recorded for this clonotype. The J gene is TRBJ2-3, the V gene TRBV21-1; TRBD1 is taken as the D call from the table, unchecked against the DNA. TRBV21-1 has pseudogene status. The CDR3 is made up of 18 amino acids. The CDR3 sequence: CASSKESTPGAGTDTQYF. CDR3 nucleotides: TGTGCCAGCAGCAAAGAATCCACGCCAGGGGCCGGCACAGATACGCAGTATTTT.

The rearrangement uses TRBV5-6 and TRBJ2-4; D is ambiguous. CDR3 length equals 14 residues. With 0 bases removed from V and 5 bases from J, the gap between germline ends came to 9 bases. Germline values: CDR1 SGHDT, CDR2 YYEEEE. CDR3 coding DNA: TGTGCCAGCAGCTTGGGGGCCCCAGAAAACATTCAGTACTTC. Translating it yields CASSLGAPENIQYF.

This chain joins TRBV18 and TRBJ1-5; D uncertain. V was shortened by 2 bases and J by 4 bases, with 9 bases between the two germline ends. The germline V gene has CDR1 KGHSH and CDR2 LQKENI. The CDR3 contains 14 residues. The CDR3 protein is CASSPGRLNQPQHF. DNA for the CDR3: TGTGCCAGCTCACCAGGCAGACTTAATCAGCCCCAGCATTTT.

The chain recombines TRBV19 with TRBJ2-2; no clear D gene. CDR1 is LNHDA and CDR2 is SQIVND in the germline V gene (reference sequence). The CDR3 sequence is 14 residues long. The ends were cut back, 4 bases at V and 2 bases at J, with 8 bases in the middle. CDR3 protein: CASSSLSNTGELFF. CDR3 nucleotide sequence: TGTGCCAGTAGTAGCCTCAGTAACACCGGGGAGCTGTTTTTT.

The rearrangement uses TRBV7-2 and TRBJ1-1; the D is unclear. This CDR3 is built from 13 residues. Trimming removed 3 bases from V and 2 bases from J, with 7 bases in between. Germline CDR1 is SGHTA and CDR2 is FQGNSA. CDR3 nucleotides: TGTGCCAGCAGCTTGACCTCAAACACTGAAGCTTTCTTT. Its protein is CASSLTSNTEAFF.

J is TRBJ2-2 and V is TRBV29-1; D not resolved. The CDR3 extends over 13 amino acids. From germline, CDR1 is SQVTM and CDR2 ANQGSEA. Trimming took off 1 base at V and 7 bases at J, with 10 bases between the two ends. CDR3 DNA: TGCAGCGTTGAAGGCGTTCGACGCGGGGAGCTGTTTTTT. Translating gives CSVEGVRRGELFF.

The chain recombines TRBV14 with TRBJ2-1; 10 bases agree with TRBD1. This CDR3 region has 15 residues. The germline CDR1 and CDR2 sequences are SGHDN and FVKESK. The V segment lost 4 bases and the J segment 3 bases; nucleotides outside the gene matches: 3. Here the CDR3 reads CASSRTGGYYNEQFF. DNA for the CDR3: TGTGCCAGCAGCCGGACAGGGGGTTACTACAATGAGCAGTTCTTC.

The J gene is TRBJ2-1, the V gene TRBV29-1, with D maybe TRBD1 (6 bases). Trimming left V 6 bases short and J 5 bases short, with 17 bases between. Germline V gene data show CDR1 as SQVTM and CDR2 as ANQGSEA. CDR3 length: 14 residues. CDR3 DNA sequence: TGCAGCGTGCAGGACAGTTTCCCGAACAATGAGCAGTTCTTC. This translates into CSVQDSFPNNEQFF.

This clonotype was seen once. This rearrangement joins TRBV7-9 to TRBJ2-3, with D perhaps TRBD2 (5 bases). V lost 5 bases and J 4 bases, leaving 13 bases between the germline ends. This CDR3 is 14 amino acids long. CDR1 and CDR2 (germline): SEHNR, FQNEAQ (reference sequence). DNA of the CDR3: TGTGCCAGCAGCCTGGCCCGGGGTTCAGATACGCAGTATTTT. Protein sequence: CASSLARGSDTQYF.

The rearrangement links TRBV12-3 or TRBV12-4 to TRBJ2-5, with D maybe TRBD2 (6 bases). The CDR3 covers 12 residues. Trimming pared 4 bases from V and 5 bases from J, leaving 8 bases between. The chain's CDR3 is CASSSGRETQYF. The DNA of the CDR3 is TGTGCCAGCAGTTCAGGGAGGGAGACCCAGTACTTC.

This chain connects TRBV7-9 to TRBJ2-2; D is unresolved. The CDR3 length is 14 residues. Germline CDR1 SEHNR, CDR2 FQNEAQ (reference sequence). V was shortened by 3 bases and J by 2 bases, with 7 bases between the two germline ends. The CDR3 loop is CASSFGGNTGELFF. In DNA form, the CDR3 reads TGTGCCAGCAGCTTTGGCGGTAACACCGGGGAGCTGTTTTTT. Full variable domain (rest looked up from reference TRBV7-9 and TRBJ2-2): DTGVSQNPRHKITKRGQNVTFRCDPISEHNRLYWYRQTLGQGPEFLTYFQNEAQLEKSRLLSDRFSAERPKGSFSTLEIQRTEQGDSAMYLCASSFGGNTGELFFGEGSRLTVL.

A few counts support this clonotype. The DNA of the CDR3 is TGTGCCAGCAGCTTAGGGGACGCCTACGAGCAGTACTTC. Protein: CASSLGDAYEQYF. The chain is built from TRBV11-2 and TRBJ2-7; the D gene could be TRBD1 or TRBD2 (5 bases each). The germline V gene encodes CDR1 SGHAT and CDR2 FQNNGV. V lost 1 base and J 2 bases, leaving 6 bases between the germline ends. This CDR3 spans 13 amino acids.

The chain joins TRBV2 to TRBJ2-1; 12 nucleotides match TRBD2. V trimming: 10 bases; J trimming: 9 bases; junction bases outside the gene matches: 10. The CDR3 totals 14 residues. Germline V gene sequence: CDR1 SNHLY, CDR2 FYNNEI. CDR3 residues: CATIRTSGVLEQFF. The CDR3 bases are TGTGCCACGATTCGGACTAGCGGGGTCCTTGAGCAGTTCTTC.

The CDR3 here is CASSLDSRGETQYF. The CDR3, as DNA: TGCGCCAGCAGCTTGGATTCTCGTGGAGAGACCCAGTACTTC. This sequence joins TRBV5-1 and TRBJ2-5; no reliable D call. Germline CDR1 SGHRS, CDR2 YFSETQ. Deletions cut 0 bases from V and 4 bases from J, with 10 bases between. The CDR3 sequence is 14 residues long.